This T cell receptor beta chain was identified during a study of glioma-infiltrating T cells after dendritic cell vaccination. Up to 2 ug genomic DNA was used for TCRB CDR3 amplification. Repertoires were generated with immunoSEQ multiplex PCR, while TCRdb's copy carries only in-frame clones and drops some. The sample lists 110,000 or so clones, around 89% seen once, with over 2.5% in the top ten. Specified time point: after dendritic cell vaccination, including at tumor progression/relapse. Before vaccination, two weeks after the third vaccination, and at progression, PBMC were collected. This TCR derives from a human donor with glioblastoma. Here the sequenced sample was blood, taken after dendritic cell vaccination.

CDR3 residues: CASSSGTGGLREKLFF. Written as DNA, the CDR3 is TGCGCCAGCAGCTCCGGGACAGGAGGGCTTAGGGAAAAACTGTTTTTT. The chain employs TRBV5-1 and TRBJ1-4; 8 bases agree with TRBD1. This CDR3 has 16 residues. Trimming took 3 bases from V and 8 from J; bases not matched to a gene: 12. In germline, CDR1 is SGHRS, CDR2 YFSETQ. Drawing the rest from reference TRBV5-1 and TRBJ1-4, the complete variable domain is KAGVTQTPRYLIKTRGQQVTLSCSPISGHRSVSWYQQTPGQGLQFLFEYFSETQRNKGNFPGRFSGRQFSNSRSEMNVSTLELGDSALYLCASSSGTGGLREKLFFGSGTQLSVL.